One and the same sample provided the 25 T cell receptor beta chains below, sequenced in a study of blood T cells in healthy people across ages. A second PCR of 7 to 11 cycles used a sample-barcoded 5' primer and a J-beta primer mix. TCRdb analysed the 5' RACE reads with MiXCR anew, one entry per CDR3 protein. Of 750,000 to 950,000 distinct CDR3 sequences listed, about 27% were seen once; the top ten hold roughly 10%. These data were also reused for a study on T cells of mothers and their children.

The sequencing sample was made of blood. The receptors shown here come from a middle-aged woman in good health.

In its sample, this clonotype was seen once. The chain is built from TRBV4-2 and TRBJ2-1; TRBD1 agrees at 8 bases. Trimming cost V 5 bases and J 8 bases; bases outside gene matches: 8. From germline, CDR1 is LGHNA and CDR2 YNFKEQ. This CDR3 is built from 14 residues. CDR3 nucleotides: TGTGCCAGCAGCTTGCGGCAGGGGGCCCATGAGCAGTTCTTC. Encoded protein: CASSLRQGAHEQFF.

This chain links TRBV6-6 with TRBJ2-1; D unclear. Between the trimmed V and J ends, which lost 5 bases and 0 bases, there was a span of 11 bases. The CDR3 runs 15 residues. Germline V gene sequence: CDR1 MNHNY, CDR2 SVGAGI (reference sequence). The CDR3 sequence is CASSGRGSSYNEQFF. CDR3 DNA: TGTGCCAGCAGTGGTCGAGGATCCTCCTACAATGAGCAGTTCTTC.

The chain couples TRBV20-1 to TRBJ1-5; D gene ambiguous. Germline V CDR1 and CDR2: DFQATT, SNEGSKA (reference sequence). The CDR3 loop spans 15 amino acids. The CDR3 bases are TGCAGCACGTCTCGGGGATTCGATAGCAATCAGCCCCAGCATTTT. This sequence encodes CSTSRGFDSNQPQHF.

This clonotype was recorded many times. This chain uses TRBV12-3 or TRBV12-4 with TRBJ1-2, with a possible D match to TRBD1 (6 bases). The CDR3 length is 15 residues. The V end was cut by 5 bases, the J end by 4 bases, with 17 bases between. The CDR3 is CASSTRDKARYGYTF. The CDR3 DNA follows: TGTGCCAGCAGTACCCGGGACAAGGCCCGCTATGGCTACACCTTC.

This clonotype has only a few counts. The gene calls are TRBV4-3 and TRBJ2-1; TRBD2 matches 7 bases. This CDR3 is 14 amino acids long. The germline gives CDR1 LGHNA, CDR2 YSLEER. V lost 4 bases to trimming and J lost 9 bases; unmatched junction nucleotides: 9. CDR3: CASSREGPVGEQFF. CDR3 coding DNA: TGCGCCAGCAGCCGGGAGGGGCCCGTCGGTGAGCAGTTCTTC.

The sample holds a few counts of this clonotype. The chain uses TRBV9 and TRBJ2-1; TRBD1 aligns across 9 bases. The CDR3 has 15 amino acids. J lost 4 bases, V lost 3 bases, and 5 bases had no gene match. Per germline, CDR1 SGDLS and CDR2 YYNGEE. The chain's CDR3 is CASSEGQGTYNEQFF. Written as DNA, the CDR3 is TGTGCCAGCAGCGAGGGACAGGGAACATACAATGAGCAGTTCTTC.

This clonotype was seen a single time. The CDR3 loop is CASSYSINGNEQFF. As DNA, the CDR3 is TGTGCCAGCAGTTACTCGATAAACGGGAATGAGCAGTTCTTC. This rearrangement joins TRBV6-6 to TRBJ2-1, with D unresolved. The CDR3 runs 14 residues. The germline V gene has CDR1 MNHNY and CDR2 SVGAGI (reference sequence). V lost 0 bases, J lost 7 bases, and 10 bases lay in between.

The table lists this clonotype with many counts. This chain uses TRBV20-1 with TRBJ2-7; D is perhaps TRBD2 (6 bases). Germline lookup yields CDR1 DFQATT and CDR2 SNEGSKA (reference sequence). The CDR3 is 12 amino acids. DNA of the CDR3: TGCAGCTCTGGGACTTTCACCTACGAGCAGTACTTC. Protein product: CSSGTFTYEQYF.

The chain combines TRBV9 with TRBJ2-5; D is uncertain. The V end was cut by 0 bases, the J end by 5 bases, with 14 bases between. This CDR3 has 15 amino acids. CDR1 and CDR2 from the germline V gene are SGDLS and YYNGEE. The CDR3 region is CASSVGAGRSETQYF. DNA for the CDR3: TGTGCCAGCAGCGTAGGGGCAGGAAGGTCGGAGACCCAGTACTTC.

In DNA, the CDR3 is TGTGCCATTTCATGGGGACAGGGCACCGGGGAGCTGTTTTTT. This translates into CAISWGQGTGELFF. The chain carries TRBV19 and TRBJ2-2, with 9 nucleotides matching TRBD1. This CDR3 comprises 14 residues. Germline-derived CDR1 and CDR2 are LNHDA and SQIVND (reference sequence). J was trimmed by 4 bases and V by 10 bases; bases with no gene match: 7.

The DNA for the CDR3 is TGCAGTGCTAGGCCGGACGCGAGGGTTGGGCAAAAACTGTTTTTT. This gives the protein CSARPDARVGQKLFF. The rearrangement uses TRBV20-1 and TRBJ1-4; D remains ambiguous. The germline CDR1 and CDR2 sequences are DFQATT and SNEGSKA (reference sequence). Trimming cost V 3 bases and J 9 bases, with 20 bases left between them. This CDR3 region has 15 residues.

This clonotype showed up many times. This chain connects TRBV29-1 to TRBJ2-1, with D unclear. CDR1 and CDR2 (germline): SQVTM, ANQGSEA. This CDR3 is built from 13 residues. The V end lost 6 bases, the J end lost 2 bases, and 11 bases lay between the germline ends. DNA of the CDR3: TGCAGCGTAGGCTACTTAACCTACAATGAGCAGTTCTTC. Protein sequence: CSVGYLTYNEQFF.

As concerns this clonotype: The junction departs from the called germline gene at one end, perhaps through a read error. The chain joins TRBV5-1 to TRBJ2-5; 7 bases agree with TRBD1. The V gene's germline CDR1 is SGHRS and CDR2 YFSETQ. The CDR3 runs to 16 residues. CDR3 sequence (DNA): TGCGCCAGCAGCGAATCACAGGGGCGAACTCAAGGGACCCAGTACTTC. Its translation is CASSESQGRTQGTQYF.

This clonotype was seen only a few times. The chain links TRBV20-1 to TRBJ2-3; D unclear. Germline V gene lookup returns CDR1 DFQATT and CDR2 SNEGSKA (reference sequence). V was trimmed by 3 bases and J by 0 bases, leaving 7 bases between them. CDR3 size: 13 residues. CDR3 bases: TGCAGTGCTAGTACGGATAGCACAGATACGCAGTATTTT. This sequence encodes CSASTDSTDTQYF.

This clonotype was detected many times. The chain uses TRBV27 and TRBJ2-7; 7 bases agree with TRBD1. This CDR3 comprises 14 residues. The germline V gene encodes CDR1 MNHEY and CDR2 SMNVEV (reference sequence). The J segment lost 3 bases and the V segment lost 5 bases, leaving 7 bases of the junction unmatched. CDR3 in DNA: TGTGCCAGCAGTGCACGACAGGGATACTACGAGCAGTACTTC. Its protein is CASSARQGYYEQYF.

The rearrangement links TRBV2 to TRBJ2-7, with 15 bases aligning to TRBD2. J lost 1 base, V lost 4 bases, and 5 bases had no gene match. The germline V gene encodes CDR1 SNHLY and CDR2 FYNNEI. The CDR3 spans 17 residues. The CDR3 spells CASSGTSGGVSSYEQYF. CDR3 sequence (DNA): TGTGCCAGCAGTGGGACTAGCGGGGGGGTATCGTCCTACGAGCAGTACTTC.

This clonotype was counted only a few times. A much larger clonotype is one base distant, so this may be a read error. The rearrangement uses TRBV20-1 and TRBJ1-5, with 10 bases identical to TRBD1. CDR3 length: 14 residues. The germline gives CDR1 DFQATT, CDR2 SNEGSKA (reference sequence). V trimming: 4 bases; J trimming: 2 bases; junction bases outside the gene matches: 2. Here the CDR3 DNA reads TGCAGTGCTATAGGACAGGGGGGCAATCAGCCCCAGCATTTT. This encodes CSAIGQGGNQPQHF.

This clonotype was observed once. An end of the junction differs from the germline gene, which may be a read error. This sequence joins TRBV12-3 or TRBV12-4 and TRBJ2-3; D gene unclear. The length of the CDR3 is 11 residues. CDR3 loop: CASLSTDAQYF. The DNA for the CDR3 is TGTGCCAGTTTGAGCACAGATGCGCAGTATTTT.

V gene TRBV28 combines with J gene TRBJ2-1; TRBD2 agrees at 7 bases. J lost 5 bases, V lost 3 bases, and 4 bases had no gene match. This CDR3 is built from 14 residues. The V gene's germline CDR1 is MDHEN and CDR2 SYDVKM. The CDR3 DNA is TGTGCCAGCAGTTTCGGGACTACTCACAATGAGCAGTTCTTC. This gives the protein CASSFGTTHNEQFF.

At least ten counts were recorded for this clonotype. The chain combines TRBV6-2 or TRBV6-3 with TRBJ2-7; TRBD2 matches 8 bases. CDR1 is MNHEY, CDR2 SVGEGT, per germline. CDR3 length equals 15 residues. V was clipped by 7 bases and J by 2 bases; unmatched bases: 10. The CDR3 reads CASIQAGAPTYEQYF. The DNA for the CDR3 is TGTGCCAGCATCCAAGCGGGGGCCCCAACCTACGAGCAGTACTTC.

The V and J genes are TRBV29-1 and TRBJ1-2; the D gene is possibly TRBD1 (5 bases). The germline V gene has CDR1 SQVTM and CDR2 ANQGSEA. CDR3 length: 13 amino acids. V dropped 3 bases and J dropped 2 bases, with 10 bases sitting between them. The CDR3 sequence: CSVDRTWNYGYTF. DNA for the CDR3: TGCAGCGTTGACAGGACATGGAACTATGGCTACACCTTC.

As for this clonotype: An end of the junction does not agree with germline; a read error may underlie this. V is TRBV9 and J is TRBJ2-5, with 11 bases aligning to TRBD2. Per the germline V gene, CDR1 is SGDLS and CDR2 is YYNGEE. The CDR3 covers 17 residues. The CDR3 bases are TGTGCCAGCAGCGTAGGGTCGTCTAGCGGGGGGAGGGAGACCCGGTACTTC. It is translated as CASSVGSSSGGRETRYF.

This clonotype was observed a few times. This chain uses TRBV28 with TRBJ1-2; D is ambiguous. Trimming pared 5 bases from V and 6 bases from J, leaving 7 bases between. Germline V lookup: CDR1 MDHEN, CDR2 SYDVKM. This CDR3 comprises 11 residues. The CDR3 loop reads CASSDGNGYTF. The CDR3 region has the DNA TGTGCCAGCAGTGATGGGAATGGCTACACCTTC.

This chain links TRBV18 with TRBJ2-3; the D call may be TRBD1 or TRBD2 (5 bases each). Germline assignment: CDR1 KGHSH and CDR2 LQKENI. The germline V and J ends were trimmed by 1 base and 6 bases, with 8 bases remaining between them. The CDR3 consists of 13 residues. In DNA, the CDR3 is TGTGCCAGCTCACCACTAGAGGGGGATACGCAGTATTTT. It codes for CASSPLEGDTQYF.

The genes are TRBV2 and TRBJ2-1; TRBD1 matches at 8 bases. CDR3 length equals 15 residues. V lost 6 bases and J lost 0; bases outside the gene matches: 4. Germline CDR1 is SNHLY and CDR2 is FYNNEI. The CDR3 is CASRGQGRSYNEQFF. As DNA, the CDR3 is TGTGCCAGCAGAGGACAGGGTCGCTCCTACAATGAGCAGTTCTTC.